Described below is a single T cell receptor beta chain sequence and its context. The record originates from a study of blood T cell repertoires in COVID-19. Sequenced by immunoSEQ multiplex PCR; TCRdb stores in-frame clones only, minus some. The sample lists 290,000 or so clones, roughly 80% occurring once. CDR3 length: 12 amino acids. Trimming stripped 1 base from V and 11 bases from J, with 8 bases between. Germline assignment: CDR1 MGHRA and CDR2 YSYEKL. J is TRBJ1-4 and V is TRBV4-1; the D is unclear. The sequenced material came from PBMCs or T cells enriched from blood (not recorded which). This clonotype originated in a man in his forties or fifties who had been exposed to COVID-19. The CDR3 loop is CASSQVAGKLFF. The CDR3 DNA sequence: TGCGCCAGCAGCCAAGTGGCAGGTAAACTGTTTTTT.